The entry below describes one TCR beta chain. In the original workflow: Using reference gene primer amplification, nucleated cell counts were estimated. TCRdb's table, derived via immunoSEQ multiplex PCR, lists solely in-frame clones and lacks some. The D gene and trimming were derived from the DNA, and the V and J assignments and clone size from that table. The sample has some 190,000 clones; roughly 90% are singletons. This sample was taken from a study of blood T cell repertoires in COVID-19. Across the whole study: Acute and convalescent COVID-19 samples came from the United States, Italy and Spain.

After removal of 0 bases from V and 2 bases from J, the junction contained 4 bases not matched to a gene. CDR3 length equals 15 residues. Per the germline V gene, CDR1 is MNHNS and CDR2 is SASEGT. This chain joins TRBV6-1 and TRBJ2-7, with 7 bases fitting TRBD2. Sequencing was done on a sample of peripheral blood. The clonotype originates from a man aged 18 to 35 with active or convalescent COVID-19. The CDR3 spells CASSEARGLAYEQYF. The CDR3, as DNA: TGTGCCAGCAGTGAAGCGAGAGGACTAGCCTACGAGCAGTACTTC.